This TCR beta chain was sequenced in a study of identical twins. TCRdb called the 5' RACE reads again in MiXCR, with one record for every CDR3 protein. The data contain about 240,000 distinct CDR3 sequences, roughly an eighth of them singletons. This clonotype showed up just a few times. The same data also contributed to another study, on yellow fever vaccine responses in identical twins.

This receptor was taken from a woman between 18 and 29 years old in good health. The specimen was memory (CD45RO+) T cells sorted from blood.

Here the CDR3 reads CASSPRDSQGYNEQFF. CDR3 bases: TGTGCCAGCAGCCCCAGAGACTCACAGGGGTACAATGAGCAGTTCTTC. This rearrangement joins TRBV7-9 to TRBJ2-1, with 7 bases matching TRBD1. Germline-derived CDR1 and CDR2 are SEHNR and FQNEAQ (reference sequence). The length of the CDR3 is 16 residues. Trimming took 5 bases from V and 4 from J; bases not matched to a gene: 11.